Shown below are 31 T cell receptor beta chains from a single sample sequenced in a study of T cell changes during pregnancy in multiple sclerosis. The method was immunoSEQ multiplex PCR; TCRdb's version includes in-frame clones alone and lacks a portion of them. This sample has 38,000 or so clones, with 92% found just once. This specimen consisted of CD8+ T cells from peripheral blood mononuclear cells, obtained in the first trimester of pregnancy. These receptors all stem from a female donor with multiple sclerosis, enrolled in a pregnancy study.

The rearrangement joins TRBV18 to TRBJ2-3, with 8 bases lining up with TRBD2. Germline CDR1 reads KGHSH; CDR2 reads LQKENI. The junction had 4 bases not matched to a gene; V was cut back by 6 bases and J by 2 bases. This CDR3 region has 14 residues. Written as DNA, the CDR3 is TGTGCCAGCTCGGCGGGGGGACACACAGATACGCAGTATTTT. Translation gives CASSAGGHTDTQYF. Drawing the rest from reference TRBV18 and TRBJ2-3, the complete variable domain is NAGVMQNPRHLVRRRGQEARLRCSPMKGHSHVYWYRQLPEEGLKFMVYLQKENIIDESGMPKERFSAEFPKEGPSILRIQQVVRGDSAAYFCASSAGGHTDTQYFGPGTRLTVL.

V and J are TRBV9 and TRBJ1-2; the D is unclear. V lost 0 bases to trimming and J lost 2 bases, with 14 bases between them. CDR3 length: 16 amino acids. Germline-derived CDR1 and CDR2 are SGDLS and YYNGEE. CDR3 region: CASSVGGRSQNYGYTF. The CDR3 nucleotides are TGTGCCAGCAGCGTAGGAGGTCGATCCCAAAACTATGGCTACACCTTC.

The chain has TRBV4-1 and TRBJ1-1; the D gene is possibly TRBD1 (5 bases). The V and J ends lost 3 bases and 4 bases respectively, with 12 bases between them. CDR3 size: 14 residues. The germline gives CDR1 MGHRA, CDR2 YSYEKL. The CDR3 region is CASSQRQGGTEAFF. The CDR3 DNA is TGCGCCAGCAGCCAGCGGCAGGGTGGCACTGAAGCTTTCTTT.

J is TRBJ1-1 and V is TRBV19, with TRBD1 as a possible D gene (5 bases). Germline lookup yields CDR1 LNHDA and CDR2 SQIVND (reference sequence). The CDR3 totals 15 residues. V lost 4 bases to trimming and J lost 1 base, with 13 bases between them. CDR3 nucleotides: TGTGCCAGTAGTACTCCCGAAGGGGCGAACACTGAAGCTTTCTTT. Translating gives CASSTPEGANTEAFF.

The chain combines TRBV2 with TRBJ2-7; 7 bases match TRBD1. CDR1 is SNHLY and CDR2 is FYNNEI in the germline V gene. J was trimmed by 7 bases and V by 6 bases; bases with no gene match: 9. The CDR3 runs to 13 residues. The CDR3 sequence: CASSRDSSWEQYF. The CDR3 bases are TGTGCCAGCAGCCGGGACAGCTCTTGGGAGCAGTACTTC.

CDR3 loop: CASSNLLEAIVDTEAFF. In nucleotides, the CDR3 is TGTGCCAGTAGTAACCTCTTAGAGGCGATTGTGGACACTGAAGCTTTCTTT. V usage is TRBV19 and J usage is TRBJ1-1, with unresolved D. Germline CDR1 LNHDA, CDR2 SQIVND (reference sequence). This CDR3 is 17 amino acids long. V lost 4 bases to trimming and J lost 3 bases, with 21 bases between them.

The chain recombines TRBV27 with TRBJ1-1; D possibly corresponds to TRBD1 (6 bases). There are 15 residues in the CDR3. The germline V gene encodes CDR1 MNHEY and CDR2 SMNVEV (reference sequence). The V and J ends lost 7 bases and 0 bases respectively, with 15 bases between them. DNA for the CDR3: TGTGCCAGCACTTCCGGGGGGGCACTGAACACTGAAGCTTTCTTT. Encoded protein: CASTSGGALNTEAFF.

The gene calls are TRBV10-2 and TRBJ1-6, with a tentative D call TRBD1 (5 bases). Trimming shortened V by 6 bases and J by 11 bases, and 11 bases separated the two germline ends. The CDR3 runs to 12 residues. Germline assignment: CDR1 WSHSY and CDR2 SAAADI. CDR3 region: CASRAGSPPLHF. CDR3 in DNA: TGCGCCAGCAGGGCAGGGTCGCCACCCCTCCACTTT.

Regarding this clone: Relative to the germline gene, one junction end is altered; a read error may explain this. The rearrangement links TRBV2 to TRBJ2-7, with TRBD2 matching over 12 bases. The CDR3 has 10 amino acids. Germline CDR1 and CDR2: SNHLY and FYNNEI. CDR3 sequence (DNA): TGTGCCAGCAGGGGACTAGCGGGTTTGTTC. Its translation: CASRGLAGLF.

This clone was recorded once. The chain links TRBV10-3 to TRBJ1-1; TRBD1 is a possible D gene (6 bases). V gave up 3 bases and J gave up 1 base, with 6 bases separating them. From germline, CDR1 is ENHRY and CDR2 SYGVKD. This CDR3 region has 13 residues. CDR3: CAISDRGNTEAFF. As DNA, the CDR3 is TGTGCCATCAGTGACAGGGGGAACACTGAAGCTTTCTTT.

The rearrangement links TRBV27 to TRBJ2-5; D gene ambiguous. V was trimmed by 2 bases and J by 5 bases, leaving 9 bases between them. This CDR3 is 13 amino acids long. In germline, CDR1 is MNHEY, CDR2 SMNVEV (reference sequence). The CDR3 loop reads CASSLGQSETQYF. CDR3 sequence (DNA): TGTGCCAGCAGTTTAGGGCAGAGCGAGACCCAGTACTTC.

The chain couples TRBV12-5 to TRBJ1-3, with D possibly TRBD1 on 5 matching bases. The V gene lost 6 bases and the J gene lost 4 bases, with 13 bases spanning the gap. This CDR3 has 14 residues. In germline, CDR1 is LGHNT, CDR2 FRNRAP. In nucleotides, the CDR3 is TGTGCTAGTGGAGGACCAGGGCCAGGAAACACCATATATTTT. Its translation is CASGGPGPGNTIYF.

This chain joins TRBV9 and TRBJ1-1; D perhaps matches TRBD1 (5 bases). V dropped 0 bases and J dropped 5 bases, with 14 bases sitting between them. Germline V gene sequence: CDR1 SGDLS, CDR2 YYNGEE. The CDR3 consists of 15 residues. As DNA, the CDR3 is TGTGCCAGCAGCGTAGACGCGGACACCCTGACTGAAGCTTTCTTT. It is translated as CASSVDADTLTEAFF.

This chain uses TRBV9 with TRBJ2-5; 13 bases agree with TRBD2. The CDR3 is 15 residues long. J gave up 5 bases and V 3 bases, and 4 bases lay outside the gene matches. Germline V CDR1 and CDR2: SGDLS, YYNGEE. The CDR3 bases are TGTGCCAGCAGCGCAGGACTAGCGGGGGTGGAGACCCAGTACTTC. Translating it yields CASSAGLAGVETQYF.

By sample share, this clone is medium-sized. The chain employs TRBV7-9 and TRBJ2-1; TRBD2 matches at 10 bases. V was pared by 4 bases and J by 4 bases, with 1 base of the junction left unmatched. This CDR3 has 14 residues. Per the germline V gene, CDR1 is SEHNR and CDR2 is FQNEAQ (reference sequence). This CDR3 is CASSSTSGYNEQFF. The CDR3 DNA reads TGTGCCAGCAGCTCGACTAGCGGGTACAATGAGCAGTTCTTC.

This clone has a single count. This chain joins TRBV27 and TRBJ1-4; D is ambiguous. Trimming removed 6 bases at V and 8 bases at J, with 19 bases between. This CDR3 is built from 15 residues. Per the germline V gene, CDR1 is MNHEY and CDR2 is SMNVEV (reference sequence). The chain's CDR3 is CASSFTGSPGEKLFF. The DNA of the CDR3 is TGTGCCAGCAGCTTCACCGGGTCGCCGGGGGAAAAACTGTTTTTT.

V and J are TRBV5-6 and TRBJ2-1; 9 nucleotides align to TRBD1. CDR1 SGHDT and CDR2 YYEEEE come from the germline V gene. The CDR3 sequence is 14 residues long. V gave up 3 bases and J gave up 8 bases; unmatched junction bases: 6. The CDR3 nucleotides read TGTGCCAGCAGCTCGGGACAGGGTGGGGATGAGCAGTTCTTC. It yields the protein CASSSGQGGDEQFF. The full variable domain, in which reference TRBV5-6 and TRBJ2-1 provide the parts outside the CDR3, is DAGVTQSPTHLIKTRGQQVTLRCSPKSGHDTVSWYQQALGQGPQFIFQYYEEEERQRGNFPDRFSGHQFPNYSSELNVNALLLGDSALYLCASSSGQGGDEQFFGPGTRLTVL.

Only one count was recorded for this clone. This sequence joins TRBV11-2 and TRBJ1-3; D is uncertain. The V end lost 5 bases, the J end lost 0 bases, and 14 bases lay between the germline ends. Germline loops: CDR1 SGHAT, CDR2 FQNNGV. The CDR3 covers 16 residues. The CDR3 DNA reads TGTGCCAGCAGCCCCTGGCCGGGTGACTCTGGAAACACCATATATTTT. As protein: CASSPWPGDSGNTIYF.

The table lists this clone with a count of one. Other DNA sequences in this specimen translate into the identical CDR3. The gene calls are TRBV6-4 and TRBJ2-3, with D possibly TRBD2 on 7 matching bases. CDR3 length equals 15 residues. Trimming cost V 0 bases and J 2 bases, with 9 bases left between them. Germline V gene sequence: CDR1 MRHNA, CDR2 SNTAGT. The CDR3 nucleotides read TGTGCCAGCAGTGACTCGGGGGGGGCCACAGATACGCAGTATTTT. Its protein is CASSDSGGATDTQYF.

The J gene is TRBJ2-3, the V gene TRBV13; 9 bases agree with TRBD2. V dropped 7 bases and J dropped 4; count of bases not matched to a gene: 9. The CDR3 is made up of 15 amino acids. Germline values: CDR1 PRHDT, CDR2 FYEKMQ (reference sequence). CDR3 DNA sequence: TGTGCCAGCACCCCTGGCGGGGGGGCCGCAGATACGCAGTATTTT. This gives the protein CASTPGGGAADTQYF.

The V and J genes are TRBV25-1 and TRBJ2-3; TRBD2 matches at 9 bases. The CDR3 covers 15 residues. From germline, CDR1 is MGHDK and CDR2 SYGVNS. Trimming at V came to 4 bases and at J to 1 base, leaving 3 bases not matched to a gene. The CDR3 region is CASSGSSGGTDTQYF. The DNA for the CDR3 is TGTGCCAGCAGTGGGTCTAGCGGGGGCACAGATACGCAGTATTTT.

The chain recombines TRBV5-4 with TRBJ1-1; D remains ambiguous. The CDR3 has 14 residues. Trimming cost V 0 bases and J 5 bases, with 11 bases left between them. CDR1 and CDR2 from the germline V gene are SGHNT and YYREEE (reference sequence). CDR3 sequence reads: CASSLGGEGTEAFF. The CDR3, as DNA: TGTGCCAGCAGCTTGGGCGGGGAGGGAACTGAAGCTTTCTTT.

The chain is built from TRBV16 and TRBJ1-2, with 9 bases matching TRBD1. CDR1 and CDR2 (germline): KGHSY, FQNENV. The CDR3 sequence is 15 residues long. The J segment lost 8 bases and the V segment lost 0 bases, leaving 7 bases of the junction unmatched. In DNA, the CDR3 is TGTGCCAGCAGCCAATCTACACAGGGGGCCGGAGGCTACACCTTC. Protein: CASSQSTQGAGGYTF. Looking up the rest from reference TRBV16 and TRBJ1-2 gives the full variable domain: GEEVAQTPKHLVRGEGQKAKLYCAPIKGHSYVFWYQQVLKNEFKFLISFQNENVFDETGMPKERFSAKCLPNSPCSLEIQATKLEDSAVYFCASSQSTQGAGGYTFGSGTRLTVV.

The chain couples TRBV7-3 to TRBJ2-3; the match to TRBD1 covers 7 bases. Germline V gene lookup returns CDR1 SGHTA and CDR2 FQGTGA. This CDR3 spans 16 amino acids. The ends lost 5 bases at V and 1 base at J; junction bases unmatched: 9. CDR3 in DNA: TGTGCCAGCAGCGTACCGGGACAGAGACGCACAGATACGCAGTATTTT. Protein product: CASSVPGQRRTDTQYF.

This clone was picked up one time. This rearrangement joins TRBV6-1 to TRBJ1-5; 8 positions agree with TRBD1. Germline CDR1 and CDR2: MNHNS and SASEGT. This CDR3 spans 16 amino acids. V shed 2 bases and J 1 base; nucleotides not matched to a gene: 4. The DNA of the CDR3 is TGTGCCAGCAGTGAATACAGGGGGTTGAGCAATCAGCCCCAGCATTTT. It is translated as CASSEYRGLSNQPQHF.

The chain is built from TRBV11-2 and TRBJ2-2, with TRBD2 matching 13 bases. V dropped 4 bases and J dropped 0; count of bases not matched to a gene: 5. From germline, CDR1 is SGHAT and CDR2 FQNNGV. The length of the CDR3 is 18 residues. As DNA, the CDR3 is TGTGCCAGCAGCTCCAGGACTAGCGGGGGACCGAACACCGGGGAGCTGTTTTTT. Translation gives CASSSRTSGGPNTGELFF. The whole variable domain, filled in from reference TRBV11-2 and TRBJ2-2, reads EAGVAQSPRYKIIEKRQSVAFWCNPISGHATLYWYQQILGQGPKLLIQFQNNGVVDDSQLPKDRFSAERLKGVDSTLKIQPAKLEDSAVYLCASSSRTSGGPNTGELFFGEGSRLTVL.

V is TRBV4-1 and J is TRBJ2-7; D is possibly TRBD2 (5 bases). CDR3 length equals 16 residues. The germline CDR1 and CDR2 sequences are MGHRA and YSYEKL. The V end lost 0 bases, the J end lost 6 bases, and 18 bases lay between the germline ends. CDR3 amino acids: CASSQDAAGIPSEQYF. CDR3 DNA: TGCGCCAGCAGCCAAGATGCGGCCGGGATCCCGTCCGAGCAGTACTTC.

This chain connects TRBV19 to TRBJ1-2; weak D call: TRBD1 (5 bases). The germline gives CDR1 LNHDA, CDR2 SQIVND (reference sequence). V lost 5 bases and J lost 3, with 19 bases in between. CDR3 size: 16 residues. The CDR3 is CASSPRLAGPYYGYTF. Written as DNA, the CDR3 is TGTGCCAGTAGTCCGCGGCTGGCGGGGCCCTACTATGGCTACACCTTC.

The gene calls are TRBV4-1 and TRBJ2-1; D remains unclear. The V gene lost 0 bases and the J gene lost 6 bases, with 12 bases spanning the gap. The V gene's germline CDR1 is MGHRA and CDR2 YSYEKL. The CDR3 extends over 15 amino acids. The CDR3, as DNA: TGCGCCAGCAGCCAAGATGCTAGGCTTGGCAATGAGCAGTTCTTC. It specifies CASSQDARLGNEQFF.

The chain is built from TRBV6-1 and TRBJ2-7; D ambiguous. Trimming cost V 4 bases and J 6 bases, with 16 bases left between them. This CDR3 spans 14 amino acids. CDR1 and CDR2 (germline): MNHNS, SASEGT. The CDR3 region is CASSVGFEAGEQYF. In DNA form, the CDR3 reads TGTGCCAGCAGTGTTGGATTTGAGGCTGGCGAGCAGTACTTC.

The genes are TRBV5-6 and TRBJ1-1; D is possibly TRBD1 (6 bases). This CDR3 has 14 amino acids. Germline-derived CDR1 and CDR2 are SGHDT and YYEEEE. Deletions cut 3 bases from V and 1 base from J, with 10 bases between. The CDR3 region is CASSSSTGNTEAFF. In nucleotides, the CDR3 is TGTGCCAGCAGCTCATCGACAGGGAACACTGAAGCTTTCTTT. Supplemented by reference TRBV5-6 and TRBJ1-1, the full variable domain reads DAGVTQSPTHLIKTRGQQVTLRCSPKSGHDTVSWYQQALGQGPQFIFQYYEEEERQRGNFPDRFSGHQFPNYSSELNVNALLLGDSALYLCASSSSTGNTEAFFGQGTRLTVV.